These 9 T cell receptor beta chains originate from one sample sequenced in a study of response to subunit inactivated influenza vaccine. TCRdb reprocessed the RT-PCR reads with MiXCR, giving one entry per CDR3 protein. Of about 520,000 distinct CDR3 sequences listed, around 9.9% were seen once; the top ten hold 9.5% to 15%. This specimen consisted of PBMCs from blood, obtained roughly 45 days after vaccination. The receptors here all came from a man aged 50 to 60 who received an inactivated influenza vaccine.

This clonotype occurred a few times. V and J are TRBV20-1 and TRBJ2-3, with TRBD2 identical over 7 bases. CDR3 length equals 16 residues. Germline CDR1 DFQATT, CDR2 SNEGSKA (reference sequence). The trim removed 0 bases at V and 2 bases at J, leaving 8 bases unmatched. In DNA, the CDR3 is TGCAGTGCTAGAGAGGAAAGGGGACTAACCACAGATACGCAGTATTTT. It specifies CSAREERGLTTDTQYF.

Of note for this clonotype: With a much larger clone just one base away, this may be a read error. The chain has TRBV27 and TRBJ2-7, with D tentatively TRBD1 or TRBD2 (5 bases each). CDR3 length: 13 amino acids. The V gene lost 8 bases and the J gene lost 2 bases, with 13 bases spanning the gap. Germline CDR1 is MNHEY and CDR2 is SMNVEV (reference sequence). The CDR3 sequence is CASAGRPAYEQYF. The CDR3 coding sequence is TGTGCCAGCGCAGGGAGACCAGCCTACGAGCAGTACTTC.

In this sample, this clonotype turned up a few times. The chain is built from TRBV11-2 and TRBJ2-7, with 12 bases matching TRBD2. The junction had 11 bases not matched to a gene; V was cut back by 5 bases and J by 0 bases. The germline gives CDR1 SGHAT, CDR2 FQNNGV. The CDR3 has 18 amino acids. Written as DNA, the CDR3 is TGTGCCAGCAGCAAACTAGCGGGGGGCATTCGTAGCTCCTACGAGCAGTACTTC. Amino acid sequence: CASSKLAGGIRSSYEQYF.

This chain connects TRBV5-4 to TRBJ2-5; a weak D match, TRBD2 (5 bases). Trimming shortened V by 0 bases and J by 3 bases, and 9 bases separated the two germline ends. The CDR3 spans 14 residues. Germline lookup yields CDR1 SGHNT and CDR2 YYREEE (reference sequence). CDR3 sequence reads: CASSLVGSKETQYF. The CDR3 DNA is TGTGCCAGCAGCTTGGTGGGGAGCAAAGAGACCCAGTACTTC.

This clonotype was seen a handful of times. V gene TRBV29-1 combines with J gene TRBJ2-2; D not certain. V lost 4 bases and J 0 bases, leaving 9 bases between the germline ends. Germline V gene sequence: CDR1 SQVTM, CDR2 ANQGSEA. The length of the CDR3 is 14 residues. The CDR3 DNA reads TGCAGCGTTGGCCAGGCTCCGAACACCGGGGAGCTGTTTTTT. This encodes CSVGQAPNTGELFF.

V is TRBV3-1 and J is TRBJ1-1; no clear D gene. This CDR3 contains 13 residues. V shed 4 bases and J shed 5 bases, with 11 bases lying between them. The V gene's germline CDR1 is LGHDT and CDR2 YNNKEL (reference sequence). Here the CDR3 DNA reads TGTGCCAGCAGCCCCGAGGTAGGGACTGAAGCTTTCTTT. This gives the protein CASSPEVGTEAFF.

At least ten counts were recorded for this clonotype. Here the CDR3 reads CASSFRDRGVNEQFF. The DNA of the CDR3 is TGTGCCAGCAGTTTCAGGGACAGGGGAGTAAATGAGCAGTTCTTC. The J gene is TRBJ2-1, the V gene TRBV12-3 or TRBV12-4; 10 bases align to TRBD1. CDR3 size: 15 residues. The J segment lost 7 bases and the V segment lost 3 bases, leaving 6 bases of the junction unmatched.

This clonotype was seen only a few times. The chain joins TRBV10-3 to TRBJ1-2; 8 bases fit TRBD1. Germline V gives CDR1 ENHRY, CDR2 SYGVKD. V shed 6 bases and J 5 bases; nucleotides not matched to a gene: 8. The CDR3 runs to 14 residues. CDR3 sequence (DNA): TGTGCCATCAGCAAGGACAGGGAATATTATGGCTACACCTTC. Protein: CAISKDREYYGYTF.

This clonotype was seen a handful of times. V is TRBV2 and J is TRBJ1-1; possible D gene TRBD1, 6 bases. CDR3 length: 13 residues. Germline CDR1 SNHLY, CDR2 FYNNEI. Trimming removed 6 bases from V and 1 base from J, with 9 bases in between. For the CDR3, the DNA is TGTGCCAGCAGAAAGGACAGGAACACTGAAGCTTTCTTT. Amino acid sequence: CASRKDRNTEAFF.